These 32 T cell receptor beta chains were sequenced from one sample in a study of T-cell reconstitution after alpha-beta-depleted transplantation in children. Unique molecular identifiers featured in how the TCRbeta library was prepared. TCRdb re-called the PCR reads with MiXCR, one entry per CDR3 protein. The sample has about 460,000 distinct CDR3 sequences, under 12% seen once. The sample here was PBMCs, taken before TCRalphabeta/CD19-depleted stem cell transplant. The receptor set was obtained from a child aged 2-15 years with inherited bone marrow failure, due to receive a stem cell transplant.

This clonotype has ten or more counts. This chain joins TRBV5-1 and TRBJ2-1, with 7 bases lining up with TRBD1. With 3 bases clipped from V and 7 bases from J, the junction kept 7 bases outside the gene matches. The germline CDR1 and CDR2 sequences are SGHRS and YFSETQ. The length of the CDR3 is 14 residues. CDR3: CASSSIQGMNEQFF. The CDR3 DNA is TGCGCCAGCAGCTCCATACAGGGGATGAATGAGCAGTTCTTC.

This clonotype was observed a handful of times. CDR3 residues: CASSFSPRETQYF. The CDR3, as DNA: TGTGCCAGCAGCTTTTCCCCCCGAGAGACCCAGTACTTC. The chain couples TRBV7-2 to TRBJ2-5; no clear D gene. This CDR3 has 13 amino acids. From germline, CDR1 is SGHTA and CDR2 FQGNSA. The V and J ends lost 3 bases and 4 bases respectively, with 9 bases between them. Using reference TRBV7-2 and TRBJ2-5 for the parts outside the CDR3, the full variable domain is GAGVSQSPSNKVTEKGKDVELRCDPISGHTALYWYRQSLGQGLEFLIYFQGNSAPDKSGLPSDRFSAERTGGSVSTLTIQRTQQEDSAVYLCASSFSPRETQYFGPGTRLLVL.

The gene calls are TRBV5-1 and TRBJ1-1; unclear D gene. V lost 4 bases, J lost 1 base, and 11 bases lay in between. The CDR3 sequence is 14 residues long. The V gene's germline CDR1 is SGHRS and CDR2 YFSETQ. CDR3: CASSTIPGNTEAFF. CDR3 DNA sequence: TGCGCCAGCAGCACCATACCGGGGAACACTGAAGCTTTCTTT.

This clonotype has more than one count but fewer than ten. V gene TRBV10-3 combines with J gene TRBJ1-5, with 7 bases that match TRBD1. Germline V lookup: CDR1 ENHRY, CDR2 SYGVKD. V gave up 0 bases and J gave up 5 bases; unmatched junction bases: 4. CDR3 length equals 15 residues. The CDR3 DNA follows: TGTGCCATCAGTGAGTCTGGACAGGAGTATCAGCCCCAGCATTTT. As protein: CAISESGQEYQPQHF.

This clonotype was observed many times. The chain is built from TRBV20-1 and TRBJ2-5; D possibly corresponds to TRBD1 (5 bases). In germline, CDR1 is DFQATT, CDR2 SNEGSKA (reference sequence). The CDR3 totals 14 residues. The ends were cut back, 0 bases at V and 4 bases at J, with 12 bases in the middle. This CDR3 reads CSARDHQGPETQYF. CDR3 DNA: TGCAGTGCTAGAGATCATCAGGGCCCAGAGACCCAGTACTTC.

This clonotype was seen at least ten times. The rearrangement joins TRBV10-3 to TRBJ2-1, with D perhaps matching TRBD1 or TRBD2 (5 bases each). Germline V gene sequence: CDR1 ENHRY, CDR2 SYGVKD. The V end was cut by 3 bases, the J end by 8 bases, with 17 bases between. This CDR3 region has 15 residues. The CDR3 DNA sequence: TGTGCCATCAGTGACAGGGAGCAGGGTGGGCATGAGCAGTTCTTC. Translating gives CAISDREQGGHEQFF.

This clonotype was recorded a few times. The chain's CDR3 is CSAETSGSYEQYF. As DNA, the CDR3 is TGCAGTGCTGAGACTAGCGGGAGTTACGAGCAGTACTTC. The V call is TRBV20-1, the J call TRBJ2-7, with 12 positions matching TRBD2. The CDR3 is 13 amino acids. CDR1 and CDR2 from the germline V gene are DFQATT and SNEGSKA (reference sequence). After removal of 5 bases from V and 4 bases from J, the junction contained 3 bases not matched to a gene.

There are a few counts of this clonotype. This rearrangement joins TRBV20-1 to TRBJ1-5; perhaps TRBD1 as D (5 bases). CDR3 length equals 13 residues. The germline V and J ends were trimmed by 2 bases and 6 bases, with 11 bases remaining between them. Germline loops: CDR1 DFQATT, CDR2 SNEGSKA (reference sequence). The CDR3 protein is CSARSQGSQPQHF. Here the CDR3 DNA reads TGCAGTGCTAGATCTCAGGGTAGTCAGCCCCAGCATTTT.

This clonotype appeared a few times. The genes are TRBV20-1 and TRBJ1-4, with D possibly being TRBD1 (5 bases). The CDR3 covers 14 residues. Germline CDR1 DFQATT, CDR2 SNEGSKA (reference sequence). Between the trimmed V and J ends, which lost 1 base and 10 bases, there was a span of 16 bases. The CDR3 DNA is TGCAGTGCTAGAGGGGGGGTGGGGGTGGGAAAACTGTTTTTT. Amino acid sequence: CSARGGVGVGKLFF.

This chain connects TRBV7-2 to TRBJ2-3; D is unresolved. CDR1 and CDR2 from the germline V gene are SGHTA and FQGNSA. V lost 1 base and J 1 base, leaving 6 bases between the germline ends. The CDR3 is 14 residues long. The CDR3 sequence: CASSLVWGTDTQYF. CDR3 sequence (DNA): TGTGCCAGCAGCTTAGTGTGGGGCACAGATACGCAGTATTTT.

This clonotype was seen at least ten times. The chain combines TRBV29-1 with TRBJ1-1; D gene ambiguous. From germline, CDR1 is SQVTM and CDR2 ANQGSEA. The CDR3 runs 12 residues. V lost 7 bases, J lost 3 bases, and 12 bases lay in between. The CDR3 spells CSAKRTDTEAFF. Here the CDR3 DNA reads TGCAGCGCCAAGCGCACAGACACTGAAGCTTTCTTT.

This clonotype appeared many times. The V call is TRBV4-3, the J call TRBJ2-1; 10 nucleotides line up with TRBD2. CDR1 and CDR2 (germline): LGHNA, YSLEER. Unmatched junction bases numbered 17, after V lost 6 bases and J lost 0 bases. The CDR3 spans 20 residues. The CDR3 DNA sequence: TGCGCCAGCAGATTAAGGGAGGGACTAGCGCGTACCTACTCCTACAATGAGCAGTTCTTC. Translating gives CASRLREGLARTYSYNEQFF.

The chain has TRBV12-3 or TRBV12-4 and TRBJ2-7; a possible D gene is TRBD2 (5 bases). The CDR3 consists of 14 residues. V shed 2 bases and J shed 6 bases, with 14 bases lying between them. The DNA of the CDR3 is TGTGCCAGCAGTTTAAGACCCCCACGGGGCGAGCAGTACTTC. Amino acids: CASSLRPPRGEQYF.

Worth noting for this clonotype: Being one base from a much bigger clone, this may be a read error. The J gene is TRBJ2-1, the V gene TRBV5-1; D possibly corresponds to TRBD2 (6 bases). The CDR3 spans 14 residues. Germline loops: CDR1 SGHRS, CDR2 YFSETQ. V was shortened by 1 base and J by 6 bases, with 11 bases between the two germline ends. CDR3 in amino acids: CASSLKQEGNEQFF. DNA of the CDR3: TGCGCCAGCAGCTTGAAACAGGAGGGCAATGAGCAGTTCTTC. The whole variable domain, filled in from reference TRBV5-1 and TRBJ2-1, reads KAGVTQTPRYLIKTRGQQVTLSCSPISGHRSVSWYQQTPGQGLQFLFEYFSETQRNKGNFPGRFSGRQFSNSRSEMNVSTLELGDSALYLCASSLKQEGNEQFFGPGTRLTVL.

Turning to this clonotype: A much larger clone sits a single nucleotide away, making a read error possible. The chain links TRBV27 to TRBJ1-4; D is perhaps TRBD1 (5 bases). V lost 3 bases and J 0 bases, leaving 11 bases between the germline ends. The CDR3 is 16 amino acids. Germline V gives CDR1 MNHEY, CDR2 SMNVEV (reference sequence). CDR3 in DNA: TGTGCCAGCAGTTTCAGCAGGGCCGCAACTAATGAAAAACTGTTTTTT. Its translation: CASSFSRAATNEKLFF.

The V gene is TRBV27, the J gene TRBJ1-2, with TRBD1 as a possible D gene (5 bases). Germline V gene data show CDR1 as MNHEY and CDR2 as SMNVEV (reference sequence). The CDR3 length is 13 residues. The V and J ends lost 3 bases and 5 bases respectively, with 10 bases between them. CDR3: CASSFGGWYGYTF. The CDR3 DNA sequence: TGTGCCAGCAGTTTCGGGGGGTGGTATGGCTACACCTTC.

This clonotype was counted at least ten times. The chain recombines TRBV7-2 with TRBJ2-2; 11 bases line up with TRBD2. The CDR3 is 15 amino acids. CDR1 is SGHTA and CDR2 is FQGNSA in the germline V gene. Trimming took 2 bases from V and 7 from J; bases not matched to a gene: 3. CDR3 loop: CASSLQGLAVGELFF. CDR3 nucleotides: TGTGCCAGCAGCTTACAGGGACTAGCGGTCGGGGAGCTGTTTTTT.

This clonotype was detected ten times or more. The rearrangement uses TRBV7-9 and TRBJ2-1, with D perhaps TRBD2 (5 bases). CDR1 and CDR2 (germline): SEHNR, FQNEAQ (reference sequence). CDR3 length: 14 residues. Trimming removed 1 base at V and 10 bases at J, with 14 bases between. The CDR3 protein is CASSLVETISEQFF. The CDR3 DNA follows: TGTGCCAGCAGCTTAGTGGAGACTATCTCCGAGCAGTTCTTC.

The chain combines TRBV12-3 or TRBV12-4 with TRBJ1-1; possible D gene TRBD1, 5 bases. The ends were cut back, 5 bases at V and 11 bases at J, with 15 bases in the middle. The CDR3 loop spans 12 amino acids. For the CDR3, the DNA is TGTGCCAGCAGTCCCAGGGCGACGGGCGCTTTCTTT. Translated: CASSPRATGAFF.

This clonotype was observed at least ten times. CDR3 in DNA: TGTGCCAGCAGCAAAGAGGGAGGGTGGATCTCCTACGAGCAGTACTTC. It translates to CASSKEGGWISYEQYF. V gene TRBV27 combines with J gene TRBJ2-7; 7 bases agree with TRBD2. With V trimmed by 6 bases and J by 0 bases, 11 bases remained unmatched. CDR1 is MNHEY, CDR2 SMNVEV, per germline (reference sequence). The CDR3 contains 16 residues.

The sample holds many counts of this clonotype. This CDR3 reads CASSTGYNQPQHF. CDR3 DNA: TGTGCCAGCAGCACGGGGTACAATCAGCCCCAGCATTTT. The chain has TRBV6-1 and TRBJ1-5; D remains ambiguous. Trimming shortened V by 6 bases and J by 3 bases, and 9 bases separated the two germline ends. This CDR3 region has 13 residues. Germline loops: CDR1 MNHNS, CDR2 SASEGT.

This clonotype has more than one count but fewer than ten. The genes are TRBV20-1 and TRBJ1-2; no firm D call. There are 12 residues in the CDR3. The V gene lost 0 bases and the J gene lost 4 bases, with 6 bases spanning the gap. Germline values: CDR1 DFQATT, CDR2 SNEGSKA (reference sequence). Here the CDR3 reads CSARDSSYGYTF. CDR3 coding DNA: TGCAGTGCTAGAGACAGTTCCTATGGCTACACCTTC.

The chain carries TRBV4-2 and TRBJ2-3; D ambiguous. The CDR3 loop spans 14 amino acids. V was trimmed by 0 bases and J by 4 bases, leaving 8 bases between them. Germline V CDR1 and CDR2: LGHNA, YNFKEQ. The CDR3 loop reads CASSQDAVPDTQYF. The CDR3 DNA follows: TGTGCCAGCAGCCAAGATGCTGTTCCAGATACGCAGTATTTT.

There are many counts of this clonotype. The chain is built from TRBV19 and TRBJ1-5, with D perhaps TRBD1 (6 bases). The CDR3 consists of 15 residues. Germline V gene data show CDR1 as LNHDA and CDR2 as SQIVND (reference sequence). The V end was cut by 3 bases, the J end by 3 bases, with 12 bases between. The CDR3 reads CASSITTGYNQPQHF. The CDR3 DNA follows: TGTGCCAGTAGTATCACCACAGGGTACAATCAGCCCCAGCATTTT.

V usage is TRBV11-2 and J usage is TRBJ2-1; the D is unclear. Trimming removed 3 bases at V and 0 bases at J, with 9 bases between. Germline V gives CDR1 SGHAT, CDR2 FQNNGV. The CDR3 extends over 15 amino acids. CDR3 DNA: TGTGCCAGCAGCTTTCACCGAAGCTCCTACAATGAGCAGTTCTTC. Translating it yields CASSFHRSSYNEQFF.

Concerning this clonotype itself: Just one base apart from a much larger clone, this may be a read error. The V gene is TRBV4-3, the J gene TRBJ1-2; tentatively, D is TRBD1 (5 bases). The ends were cut back, 0 bases at V and 7 bases at J, with 15 bases in the middle. CDR3 size: 15 residues. From germline, CDR1 is LGHNA and CDR2 YSLEER. As DNA, the CDR3 is TGCGCCAGCAGCCAAGATCGGGGGGTCGCGGTTGGCTACACCTTC. It is translated as CASSQDRGVAVGYTF.

This clonotype occurred many times. The V call is TRBV11-2, the J call TRBJ2-7; TRBD2 matches 7 bases. In germline, CDR1 is SGHAT, CDR2 FQNNGV. V lost 4 bases, J lost 3 bases, and 21 bases stayed unmatched. CDR3 length: 19 amino acids. CDR3 sequence reads: CASSSPGRGTSTHLYEQYF. The CDR3 DNA reads as TGTGCCAGCAGCTCTCCGGGGCGGGGGACCTCAACACACCTCTACGAGCAGTACTTC.

At least ten counts were recorded for this clonotype. This chain links TRBV7-8 with TRBJ2-1, with a weak D call TRBD2 (5 bases). V lost 1 base to trimming and J lost 5 bases, with 15 bases between them. The CDR3 sequence is 16 residues long. Germline CDR1 is SGHVS and CDR2 is FQNEAQ. CDR3 residues: CASSLGLKGVNNEQFF. CDR3 coding DNA: TGTGCCAGCAGCTTAGGTCTGAAGGGAGTTAACAATGAGCAGTTCTTC.

This clonotype was observed at least ten times. This sequence joins TRBV12-3 or TRBV12-4 and TRBJ1-1; 9 bases agree with TRBD1. The V and J ends lost 5 bases and 0 bases, in that order; junction bases with no gene match: 4. The CDR3 runs 15 residues. The CDR3 sequence: CASSGGQGMNTEAFF. The CDR3 nucleotides read TGTGCCAGCAGTGGCGGACAGGGGATGAACACTGAAGCTTTCTTT.

About this clonotype: A much larger clone lies one base from this, so it may be a read error. The chain couples TRBV20-1 to TRBJ2-3, with no clear D. Germline V CDR1 and CDR2: DFQATT, SNEGSKA (reference sequence). Trimming removed 0 bases at V and 5 bases at J, with 9 bases between. The CDR3 covers 13 residues. For the CDR3, the DNA is TGCAGTGCTAGAGACCGATCTCTAGATACGCAGTATTTT. It yields the protein CSARDRSLDTQYF.

This clonotype was recorded many times. V gene TRBV7-9 combines with J gene TRBJ2-7; no reliable D call. The V gene lost 1 base and the J gene lost 2 bases, with 12 bases spanning the gap. CDR1 is SEHNR, CDR2 FQNEAQ, per germline (reference sequence). The CDR3 covers 15 residues. CDR3: CASSLGQLPPYEQYF. For the CDR3, the DNA is TGTGCCAGCAGCTTAGGGCAGCTTCCCCCCTACGAGCAGTACTTC.

This clonotype was recorded at least ten times. V usage is TRBV20-1 and J usage is TRBJ1-5; D perhaps matches TRBD1 (5 bases). The CDR3 length is 13 residues. V lost 4 bases and J 0 bases, leaving 7 bases between the germline ends. Germline V gene data show CDR1 as DFQATT and CDR2 as SNEGSKA (reference sequence). The CDR3 bases are TGCAGTGCTACGGGGGATAGCAATCAGCCCCAGCATTTT. Translated, it gives CSATGDSNQPQHF.